This T cell receptor beta chain was captured by sequencing in a study of T cell responses to AZD1222 COVID-19 vaccine. The protocol was immunoSEQ multiplex PCR, while the TCRdb copy is restricted to in-frame clones and leaves out a portion. The sample lists 91,000 or so clones, 80% to 95% seen once, with approximately 3.1% in the top ten. General study findings and limits: A rise in Spike-specific TCR breadth and depth followed two AZD1222 doses. Sampling that yielded the repertoires occurred only after the peak T cell response.

V lost 4 bases and J lost 4, with 14 bases in between. The CDR3 has 14 amino acids. Germline V gene sequence: CDR1 SGHKS, CDR2 YYEKEE (reference sequence). Comments on this clone: Its specificity is unknown.

The chain uses TRBV5-5 and TRBJ1-2; perhaps TRBD1 as D (6 bases). This clonotype was obtained from an adult who received the AZD1222 COVID-19 vaccine. The specimen was peripheral blood, collected 28 days after the second AZD1222 dose. The CDR3: CASSRGREGYGYTF. The CDR3 nucleotides are TGTGCCAGCAGCCGGGGGCGGGAGGGCTATGGCTACACCTTC.